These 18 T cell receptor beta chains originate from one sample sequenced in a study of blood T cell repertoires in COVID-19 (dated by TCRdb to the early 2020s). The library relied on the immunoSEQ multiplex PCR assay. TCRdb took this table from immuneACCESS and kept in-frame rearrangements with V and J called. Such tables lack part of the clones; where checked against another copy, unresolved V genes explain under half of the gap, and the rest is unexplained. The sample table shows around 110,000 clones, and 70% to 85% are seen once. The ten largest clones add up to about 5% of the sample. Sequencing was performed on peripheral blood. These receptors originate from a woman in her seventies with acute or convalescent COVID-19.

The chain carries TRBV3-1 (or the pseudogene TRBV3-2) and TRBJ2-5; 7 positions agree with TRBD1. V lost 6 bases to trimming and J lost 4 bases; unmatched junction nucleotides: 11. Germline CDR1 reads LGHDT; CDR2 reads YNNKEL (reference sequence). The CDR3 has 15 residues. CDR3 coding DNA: TGTGCCAGCAGAACCCCGGGACAGATCGGAGAGACCCAGTACTTC. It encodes CASRTPGQIGETQYF.

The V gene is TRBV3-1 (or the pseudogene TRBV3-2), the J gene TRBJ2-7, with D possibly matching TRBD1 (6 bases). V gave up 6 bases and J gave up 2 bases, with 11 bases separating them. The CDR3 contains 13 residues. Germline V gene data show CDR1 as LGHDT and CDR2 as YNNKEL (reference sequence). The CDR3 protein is CASRSSGAYEQYF. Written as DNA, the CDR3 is TGTGCCAGCAGAAGCTCAGGGGCCTACGAGCAGTACTTC.

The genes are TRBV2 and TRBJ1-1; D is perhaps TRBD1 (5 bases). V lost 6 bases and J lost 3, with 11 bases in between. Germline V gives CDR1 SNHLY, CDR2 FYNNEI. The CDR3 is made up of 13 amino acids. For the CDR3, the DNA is TGTGCCAGCAGGATAGGAGGGGACACTGAAGCTTTCTTT. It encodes CASRIGGDTEAFF.

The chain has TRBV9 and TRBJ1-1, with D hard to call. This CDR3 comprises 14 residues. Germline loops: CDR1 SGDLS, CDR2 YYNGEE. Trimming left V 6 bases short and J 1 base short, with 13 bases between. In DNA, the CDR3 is TGTGCCAGCACTAGGCTGAATACGAACACTGAAGCTTTCTTT. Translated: CASTRLNTNTEAFF.

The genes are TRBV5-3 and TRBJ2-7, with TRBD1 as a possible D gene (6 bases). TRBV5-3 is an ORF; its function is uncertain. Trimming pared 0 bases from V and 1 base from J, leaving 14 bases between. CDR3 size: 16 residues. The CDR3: CARSLGRQETSYEQYV. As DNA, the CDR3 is TGTGCCAGAAGCTTGGGGCGACAGGAAACTTCCTACGAGCAGTACGTC.

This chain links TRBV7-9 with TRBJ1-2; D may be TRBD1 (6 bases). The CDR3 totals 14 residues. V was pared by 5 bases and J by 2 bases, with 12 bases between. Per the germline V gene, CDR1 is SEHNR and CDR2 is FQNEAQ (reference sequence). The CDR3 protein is CASSPDTGNYGYTF. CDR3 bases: TGTGCCAGCAGCCCCGATACAGGGAACTATGGCTACACCTTC.

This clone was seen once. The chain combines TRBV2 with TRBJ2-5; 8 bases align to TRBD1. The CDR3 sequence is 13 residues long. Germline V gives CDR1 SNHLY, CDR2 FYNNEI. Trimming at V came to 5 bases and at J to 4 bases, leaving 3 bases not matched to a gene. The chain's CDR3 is CASSTDRGETQYF. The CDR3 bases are TGTGCCAGCAGTACAGACAGGGGAGAGACCCAGTACTTC. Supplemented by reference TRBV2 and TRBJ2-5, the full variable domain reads EPEVTQTPSHQVTQMGQEVILRCVPISNHLYFYWYRQILGQKVEFLVSFYNNEISEKSEIFDDQFSVERPDGSNFTLKIRSTKLEDSAMYFCASSTDRGETQYFGPGTRLLVL.

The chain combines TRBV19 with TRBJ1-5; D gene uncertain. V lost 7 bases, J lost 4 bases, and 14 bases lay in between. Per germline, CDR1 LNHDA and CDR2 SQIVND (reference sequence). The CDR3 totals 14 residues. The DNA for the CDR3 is TGTGCCAGTAAAGTCGGCGGCCAAAATCAGCCCCAGCATTTT. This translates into CASKVGGQNQPQHF.

The CDR3 bases are TGTGCCAGTAGTATCCCCTTGACAGGCTGGGCCGGGGAGCTGTTTTTT. Translating it yields CASSIPLTGWAGELFF. The V gene is TRBV19, the J gene TRBJ2-2, with D maybe TRBD1 (6 bases). V was cut by 3 bases and J by 6 bases, with 17 bases left in between. The CDR3 has 16 residues. The germline gives CDR1 LNHDA, CDR2 SQIVND (reference sequence).

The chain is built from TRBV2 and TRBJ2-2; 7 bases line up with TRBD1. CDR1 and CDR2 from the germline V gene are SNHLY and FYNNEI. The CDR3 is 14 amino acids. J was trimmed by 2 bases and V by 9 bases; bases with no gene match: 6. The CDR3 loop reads CASQGTANTGELFF. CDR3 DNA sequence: TGTGCCAGTCAAGGGACAGCTAACACCGGGGAGCTGTTTTTT. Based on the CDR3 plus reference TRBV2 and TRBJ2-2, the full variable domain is EPEVTQTPSHQVTQMGQEVILRCVPISNHLYFYWYRQILGQKVEFLVSFYNNEISEKSEIFDDQFSVERPDGSNFTLKIRSTKLEDSAMYFCASQGTANTGELFFGEGSRLTVL.

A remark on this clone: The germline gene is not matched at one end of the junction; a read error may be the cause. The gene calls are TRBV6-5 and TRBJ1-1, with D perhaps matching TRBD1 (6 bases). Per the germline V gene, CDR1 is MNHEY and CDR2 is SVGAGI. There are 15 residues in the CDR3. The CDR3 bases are TGTGCCAGCAGTCACTCCCAGGGGAAGAACACTGAAGCTTTCTTT. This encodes CASSHSQGKNTEAFF.

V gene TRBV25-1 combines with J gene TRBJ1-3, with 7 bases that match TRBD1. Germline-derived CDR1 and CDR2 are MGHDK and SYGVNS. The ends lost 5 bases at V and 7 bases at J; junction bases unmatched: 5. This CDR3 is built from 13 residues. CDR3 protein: CASSLNRGNTIYF. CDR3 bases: TGTGCCAGCAGTCTAAACAGGGGTAACACCATATATTTT.

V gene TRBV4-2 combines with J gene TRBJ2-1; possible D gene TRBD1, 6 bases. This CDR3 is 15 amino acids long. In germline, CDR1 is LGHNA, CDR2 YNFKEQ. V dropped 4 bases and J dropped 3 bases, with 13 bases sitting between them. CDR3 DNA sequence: TGTGCCAGCAGCCTACGACAGGACAGCTACAATGAGCAGTTCTTC. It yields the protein CASSLRQDSYNEQFF.

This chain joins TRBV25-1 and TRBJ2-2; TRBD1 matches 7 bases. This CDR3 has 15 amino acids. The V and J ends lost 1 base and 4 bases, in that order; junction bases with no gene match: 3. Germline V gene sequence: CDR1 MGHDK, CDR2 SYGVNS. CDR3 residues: CASSESDRATGELFF. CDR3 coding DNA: TGTGCCAGCAGTGAATCAGACAGGGCCACCGGGGAGCTGTTTTTT.

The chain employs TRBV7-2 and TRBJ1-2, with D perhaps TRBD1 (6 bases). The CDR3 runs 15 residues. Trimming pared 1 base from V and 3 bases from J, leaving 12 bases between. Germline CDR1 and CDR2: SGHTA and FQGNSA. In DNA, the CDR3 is TGTGCCAGCAGCTTAGGCAGCAGGACAGACTATGGCTACACCTTC. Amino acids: CASSLGSRTDYGYTF.

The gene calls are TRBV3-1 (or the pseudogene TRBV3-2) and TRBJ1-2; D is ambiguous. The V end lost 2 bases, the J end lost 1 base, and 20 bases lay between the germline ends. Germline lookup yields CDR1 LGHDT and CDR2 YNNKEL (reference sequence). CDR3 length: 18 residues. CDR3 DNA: TGTGCCAGCAGCCAAATTCTAGGTCGTCCTTTCAATAACTATGGCTACACCTTC. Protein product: CASSQILGRPFNNYGYTF.

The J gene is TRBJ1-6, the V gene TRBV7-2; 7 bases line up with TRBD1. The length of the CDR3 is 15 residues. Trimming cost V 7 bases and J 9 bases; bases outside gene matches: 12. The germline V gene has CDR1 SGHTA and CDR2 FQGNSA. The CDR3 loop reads CASTLGTDSPSPLHF. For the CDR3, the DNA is TGTGCCAGCACCCTAGGGACAGATTCGCCTTCACCCCTCCACTTT.

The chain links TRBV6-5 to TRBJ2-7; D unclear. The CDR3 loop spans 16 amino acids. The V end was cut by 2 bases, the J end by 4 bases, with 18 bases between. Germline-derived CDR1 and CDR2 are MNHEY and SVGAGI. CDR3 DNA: TGTGCCAGCAGTTACGGGCCAGCCCCTTCCAGTTACGAGCAGTACTTC. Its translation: CASSYGPAPSSYEQYF.